The 28 T cell receptor beta chains below come from one sample, sequenced in a study of blood T cell repertoires in COVID-19 (dated by TCRdb to about 2020). Receptor libraries were prepared by the immunoSEQ multiplex PCR assay. Imported from immuneACCESS, the table was reduced by TCRdb to in-frame sequences with V and J called. These copies leave out some clones; in studies compared against another copy, an unresolved V gene accounts for under half, and the cause of the remainder is not known. The sample includes 200,000 to 300,000 clones, with more than 85% observed a single time. Jointly, the top ten make up approximately 4.1% of the sample. Sequenced sample: PBMCs or T cells enriched from blood (not recorded which). The receptor source for this set is a woman between 25 and 40 years old who had recovered from COVID-19.

This CDR3 reads CSVAGTANTGELFF. The CDR3 coding sequence is TGCAGCGTAGCCGGGACAGCGAACACCGGGGAGCTGTTTTTT. The rearrangement links TRBV29-1 to TRBJ2-2; TRBD1 agrees at 7 bases. The V segment lost 6 bases and the J segment 0 bases; nucleotides outside the gene matches: 4. Germline V gives CDR1 SQVTM, CDR2 ANQGSEA. This CDR3 is built from 14 residues.

The chain is built from TRBV3-1 (or the pseudogene TRBV3-2) and TRBJ1-1, with 8 bases identical to TRBD1. There are 15 residues in the CDR3. V was clipped by 5 bases and J by 3 bases; unmatched bases: 8. Germline CDR1 LGHDT, CDR2 YNNKEL (reference sequence). In nucleotides, the CDR3 is TGTGCCAGCAGCAAATCAGGGACAGGATACACTGAAGCTTTCTTT. It codes for CASSKSGTGYTEAFF.

With regard to this clone: One end of the junction does not line up with germline, which may come from a read error. The chain employs TRBV9 and TRBJ2-1; D perhaps matches TRBD2 (6 bases). The germline V gene encodes CDR1 SGDLS and CDR2 YYNGEE. The CDR3 loop spans 15 amino acids. DNA for the CDR3: TGTGCCAGCAGCGTTGGTGCGGGGTCCTCCAATGAGCAGTTCTTC. Translated: CASSVGAGSSNEQFF.

The chain couples TRBV28 to TRBJ1-2; maybe TRBD1 (6 bases). This CDR3 contains 13 residues. V dropped 6 bases and J dropped 6 bases, with 14 bases sitting between them. From germline, CDR1 is MDHEN and CDR2 SYDVKM. In nucleotides, the CDR3 is TGTGCCAGCAGGCTACAGGGTAGGGATGGCTACACCTTC. Amino acid sequence: CASRLQGRDGYTF.

The rearrangement uses TRBV19 and TRBJ2-1, with TRBD2 matching 12 bases. V was clipped by 7 bases and J by 8 bases; unmatched bases: 12. This CDR3 is built from 16 residues. The germline CDR1 and CDR2 sequences are LNHDA and SQIVND (reference sequence). In nucleotides, the CDR3 is TGTGCCAGTAATCCTAGCGGGAGGGATAAGGAGGATGAGCAGTTCTTC. Encoded protein: CASNPSGRDKEDEQFF.

J is TRBJ1-4 and V is TRBV15; 8 nucleotides match TRBD1. CDR1 LNHNV and CDR2 YYDKDF come from the germline V gene (reference sequence). The CDR3 loop spans 15 amino acids. V shed 5 bases and J 2 bases; nucleotides not matched to a gene: 4. In nucleotides, the CDR3 is TGTGCCACCAGCCCACGGACAGGGACTAATGAAAAACTGTTTTTT. Its protein is CATSPRTGTNEKLFF.

This clone was observed a few times. This rearrangement joins TRBV21-1 to TRBJ1-3; the table gives TRBD1 as D, unverified against the DNA. TRBV21-1 is listed as a pseudogene. The CDR3 covers 16 residues. The CDR3 spells CASSSRTGGSGNTIYF. The DNA of the CDR3 is TGTGCCAGCAGCAGCCGGACAGGGGGCTCTGGAAACACCATATATTTT.

V is TRBV19 and J is TRBJ1-1; possibly TRBD1 for D (5 bases). This CDR3 comprises 16 residues. The ends were cut back, 3 bases at V and 0 bases at J, with 14 bases in the middle. Germline loops: CDR1 LNHDA, CDR2 SQIVND (reference sequence). CDR3 amino acids: CASSILHPGVNTEAFF. CDR3 in DNA: TGTGCCAGTAGTATCCTGCACCCGGGGGTGAACACTGAAGCTTTCTTT.

This chain links TRBV11-2 with TRBJ2-2; no clear D. This CDR3 comprises 14 residues. Trimming pared 2 bases from V and 1 base from J, leaving 5 bases between. Germline V gene lookup returns CDR1 SGHAT and CDR2 FQNNGV. The CDR3 spells CASSLIRNTGELFF. CDR3 DNA sequence: TGTGCCAGCAGCTTAATTAGGAACACCGGGGAGCTGTTTTTT.

J is TRBJ2-1 and V is TRBV7-2; TRBD2 aligns across 7 bases. V gave up 0 bases and J gave up 14 bases; unmatched junction bases: 7. Germline V gene lookup returns CDR1 SGHTA and CDR2 FQGNSA. The length of the CDR3 is 13 residues. The CDR3 reads CASSLAPQREKFF. Written as DNA, the CDR3 is TGTGCCAGCAGCTTAGCGCCCCAGCGGGAAAAGTTCTTC.

V usage is TRBV29-1 and J usage is TRBJ1-1, with D perhaps matching TRBD1 (6 bases). The germline CDR1 and CDR2 sequences are SQVTM and ANQGSEA. The germline V and J ends were trimmed by 3 bases and 1 base, with 18 bases remaining between them. The CDR3 covers 16 residues. The CDR3 DNA sequence: TGCAGCGTTGACGAACCCAGGGAGGGACAGAACACTGAAGCTTTCTTT. Its protein is CSVDEPREGQNTEAFF.

In DNA form, the CDR3 reads TGCAGCGTTGATGGCGGGGGCAGCAATCAGCCCCAGCATTTT. It encodes CSVDGGGSNQPQHF. The genes are TRBV29-1 and TRBJ1-5, with a tentative D call TRBD1 (6 bases). The V and J ends lost 3 bases and 1 base respectively, with 10 bases between them. Germline V lookup: CDR1 SQVTM, CDR2 ANQGSEA. The CDR3 covers 14 residues.

This clone is a singleton in its sample. The V call is TRBV28, the J call TRBJ1-3; tentatively, D is TRBD1 (5 bases). The CDR3 has 15 residues. V lost 5 bases to trimming and J lost 8 bases, with 19 bases between them. Germline V CDR1 and CDR2: MDHEN, SYDVKM. CDR3: CASSVNQGIWDTIYF. The CDR3 DNA sequence: TGTGCCAGCAGTGTAAACCAGGGTATCTGGGACACCATATATTTT.

The V and J genes are TRBV7-3 and TRBJ2-3; 9 nucleotides align to TRBD2. The CDR3 is 17 residues long. V lost 0 bases to trimming and J lost 3 bases; unmatched junction nucleotides: 7. CDR1 and CDR2 from the germline V gene are SGHTA and FQGTGA. The CDR3 coding sequence is TGTGCCAGCAGCTTAACAGCGGGAGGAGTGGGTACAGATACGCAGTATTTT. Protein sequence: CASSLTAGGVGTDTQYF.

This chain joins TRBV28 and TRBJ1-1, with a weak D call TRBD1 (6 bases). This CDR3 spans 14 amino acids. Germline V gives CDR1 MDHEN, CDR2 SYDVKM. The V gene lost 2 bases and the J gene lost 1 base, with 8 bases spanning the gap. The CDR3 loop reads CASSLEGGNTEAFF. CDR3 coding DNA: TGTGCCAGCAGTTTAGAAGGGGGGAACACTGAAGCTTTCTTT.

The V and J genes are TRBV7-3 and TRBJ2-1; TRBD2 matches 7 bases. Trimming took 6 bases from V and 4 from J; bases not matched to a gene: 3. The CDR3 spans 13 residues. Germline V gene sequence: CDR1 SGHTA, CDR2 FQGTGA. Written as DNA, the CDR3 is TGTGCCAGCAGTCTAGCGGTTTACAATGAGCAGTTCTTC. This gives the protein CASSLAVYNEQFF.

The chain employs TRBV4-1 and TRBJ2-1, with 11 bases matching TRBD2. The V gene end was trimmed by 0 bases and the J gene end by 0 bases; junction bases not matched to a gene: 16. The length of the CDR3 is 22 residues. Germline V gives CDR1 MGHRA, CDR2 YSYEKL. This CDR3 is CASSQDFFSGLAGGVSYNEQFF. CDR3 sequence (DNA): TGCGCCAGCAGCCAAGATTTCTTTTCGGGGCTAGCGGGAGGTGTCTCCTACAATGAGCAGTTCTTC.

For the CDR3, the DNA is TGTGCCAGTAGTACACAGGGTGGTCCTGAAGCTTTCTTT. Its protein is CASSTQGGPEAFF. V gene TRBV19 combines with J gene TRBJ1-1; D might be TRBD1 (6 bases). V gave up 4 bases and J gave up 6 bases, with 12 bases separating them. Germline V gene sequence: CDR1 LNHDA, CDR2 SQIVND (reference sequence). The CDR3 has 13 amino acids.

V usage is TRBV28 and J usage is TRBJ2-7, with TRBD1 as a possible D gene (6 bases). There are 15 residues in the CDR3. V was clipped by 4 bases and J by 3 bases, with 16 bases between them. Germline values: CDR1 MDHEN, CDR2 SYDVKM. CDR3 amino acids: CASSSPRGANYEQYF. In nucleotides, the CDR3 is TGTGCCAGCAGTTCCCCCAGGGGAGCTAACTACGAGCAGTACTTC.

The chain uses TRBV7-2 and TRBJ1-5; no definite D call. The CDR3 has 14 amino acids. Trimming pared 1 base from V and 7 bases from J, leaving 11 bases between. The germline V gene has CDR1 SGHTA and CDR2 FQGNSA. CDR3 region: CASSLGANGQPQHF. In DNA, the CDR3 is TGTGCCAGCAGCTTAGGGGCGAATGGGCAGCCCCAGCATTTT.

The CDR3 loop reads CSVEGDQRDNYEQYF. The CDR3 DNA sequence: TGCAGCGTTGAAGGTGACCAGCGGGATAACTACGAGCAGTACTTC. This chain uses TRBV29-1 with TRBJ2-7; TRBD2 agrees at 7 bases. There are 15 residues in the CDR3. CDR1 SQVTM and CDR2 ANQGSEA come from the germline V gene. V lost 1 base to trimming and J lost 3 bases; unmatched junction nucleotides: 9.

V is TRBV28 and J is TRBJ2-3, with no clear D. The CDR3 covers 12 residues. Germline values: CDR1 MDHEN, CDR2 SYDVKM. V lost 3 bases to trimming and J lost 2 bases, with 3 bases between them. The CDR3 region has the DNA TGTGCCAGCAGTTTCTTCACAGATACGCAGTATTTT. Protein product: CASSFFTDTQYF.

This chain uses TRBV29-1 with TRBJ2-7; 13 nucleotides align to TRBD2. CDR3 length equals 17 residues. Germline loops: CDR1 SQVTM, CDR2 ANQGSEA. V gave up 1 base and J gave up 0 bases; unmatched junction bases: 6. Here the CDR3 reads CSVEGTSGRSGSYEQYF. The CDR3 coding sequence is TGCAGCGTTGAAGGGACTAGCGGGAGATCAGGCTCCTACGAGCAGTACTTC.

J is TRBJ1-1 and V is TRBV10-3, with D hard to call. The CDR3 is made up of 16 amino acids. Between the trimmed V and J ends, which lost 0 bases and 7 bases, there was a span of 18 bases. Germline lookup yields CDR1 ENHRY and CDR2 SYGVKD. The CDR3 protein is CAISESILRREFEAFF. The CDR3 bases are TGTGCCATCAGTGAGTCTATTCTCCGGAGGGAATTTGAAGCTTTCTTT.

This rearrangement joins TRBV11-3 to TRBJ2-3; 7 bases are shared with TRBD1. Trimming took 5 bases from V and 3 from J; bases not matched to a gene: 8. CDR3 length: 15 amino acids. From germline, CDR1 is SGHNT and CDR2 YENEEA. CDR3 residues: CASSHGTVTTDTQYF. The CDR3 bases are TGTGCCAGCAGCCATGGGACAGTTACTACAGATACGCAGTATTTT.

This chain connects TRBV6-1 to TRBJ1-2; D remains ambiguous. V was cut by 6 bases and J by 4 bases, with 24 bases left in between. This CDR3 spans 17 amino acids. From germline, CDR1 is MNHNS and CDR2 SASEGT. CDR3 in amino acids: CASSETISGEYSYGYTF. CDR3 DNA: TGTGCCAGCAGCGAAACGATTAGCGGGGAGTATTCCTATGGCTACACCTTC.

The rearrangement uses TRBV27 and TRBJ1-2, with D perhaps matching TRBD1 (6 bases). Germline assignment: CDR1 MNHEY and CDR2 SMNVEV (reference sequence). The CDR3 runs 14 residues. V was trimmed by 2 bases and J by 4 bases, leaving 11 bases between them. The CDR3 protein is CASSLGPRGYGYTF. As DNA, the CDR3 is TGTGCCAGCAGTTTAGGACCCAGGGGCTATGGCTACACCTTC.

This clone was recorded only once. V gene TRBV19 combines with J gene TRBJ2-2; 8 bases are shared with TRBD1. The CDR3 extends over 13 amino acids. Trimming cost V 6 bases and J 6 bases; bases outside gene matches: 3. In germline, CDR1 is LNHDA, CDR2 SQIVND (reference sequence). CDR3 nucleotides: TGTGCCAGTAGCGAACAGGGGGCCGGGGAGCTGTTTTTT. Amino acids: CASSEQGAGELFF.